This T cell receptor (beta chain) was observed in a study of regulatory T cells in long-lasting Graves disease. Overall study context: The antithyroid drugs taken by newly diagnosed Graves' patients had been used for under 3 months.

Findings of the study overall: What was studied was peripheral blood only, and not thyroid tissue.

Libraries of TCR beta came from iRepertoire HTBI primers plus Arm-PCR of CDR3 regions. TCRdb reprocessed the multiplex PCR reads via MiXCR and lists one record per CDR3 protein. The table shows 500,000 to 700,000 distinct CDR3 sequences, with 16% occurring only once. Germline CDR1 reads ENHRY; CDR2 reads SYGVKD. The CDR3 totals 15 residues. With 10 bases removed from V and 1 base from J, the gap between germline ends came to 19 bases. Described time point: newly diagnosed GD, antithyroid drugs for less than 3 months. There was RNA extracted from PBMCs, and the TCR library was made from it. This clonotype was picked up many times. Its specificity is unknown. This sample also appeared in a second study, on T cells in Graves' hyperthyroidism and ophthalmopathy.

Sequencing was performed on peripheral blood mononuclear cells (PBMCs), taken at new diagnosis, from a patient treated with antithyroid drugs. This receptor was identified in a woman in her twenties or thirties with Graves disease. The genes are TRBV10-3 and TRBJ1-1; D might be TRBD1 (6 bases). The CDR3 sequence: CATKDWGAQNTEAFF. The DNA for the CDR3 is TGTGCCACAAAAGATTGGGGGGCGCAGAACACTGAAGCTTTCTTT.